This passage covers 13 T cell receptor beta chains from one sample sequenced in a study of CD8+ T cells in alopecia areata listed by TCRdb under 2018. Taken with the paper, the label for treatment or condition translates to: oral pan-JAK inhibitor, 5-10 mg twice daily. Libraries were made using the immunoSEQ multiplex PCR assay. For TCR sequencing, RNA was extracted from every sample and reverse transcribed into cDNA to serve as template. TCRdb took over this immuneACCESS table, retaining in-frame rearrangements with V and J assigned. Such tables are incomplete; in checked studies, under half of the missing clones stem from an unresolved V gene, and the remainder is unexplained. The sample records 93,000 or so clones, 65% to 90% of which are singletons. The ten largest clones take up around 10% of the sample. The source material was CD8+ T cells sorted from blood, sampled at approximately week 34, from a patient treated with tofacitinib. Receptor source: a human donor with alopecia areata.

V is TRBV7-6 and J is TRBJ1-4; D is uncertain. CDR3 length: 15 amino acids. V was cut by 5 bases and J by 4 bases, with 14 bases left in between. CDR1 and CDR2 from the germline V gene are SGHVS and FNYEAQ. The CDR3 nucleotides are TGTGCCAGCAGCCCACGAGGGATGGGTAATGAAAAACTGTTTTTT. Translation: CASSPRGMGNEKLFF.

This sequence joins TRBV5-4 and TRBJ1-2; 8 bases map to TRBD1. The CDR3 has 14 amino acids. Trimming at V came to 4 bases and at J to 5 bases, leaving 7 bases not matched to a gene. Per the germline V gene, CDR1 is SGHNT and CDR2 is YYREEE (reference sequence). The CDR3 here is CASSLGGTGYGYTF. The CDR3 region has the DNA TGTGCCAGCAGCCTGGGGGGGACAGGTTATGGCTACACCTTC.

The rearrangement uses TRBV29-1 and TRBJ2-7; D unresolved. Germline CDR1 is SQVTM and CDR2 is ANQGSEA. The CDR3 is made up of 12 amino acids. V gave up 1 base and J gave up 4 bases, with 8 bases separating them. In nucleotides, the CDR3 is TGCAGCGTTGAAGGGAAAACTTACGAGCAGTACTTC. Amino acid sequence: CSVEGKTYEQYF.

The genes are TRBV10-3 and TRBJ2-3, with 9 bases lining up with TRBD1. The germline CDR1 and CDR2 sequences are ENHRY and SYGVKD. The CDR3 totals 14 residues. The V segment lost 3 bases and the J segment 6 bases; nucleotides outside the gene matches: 4. Written as DNA, the CDR3 is TGTGCCATCAGTGACCCGGGACAGGGCGATACGCAGTATTTT. This translates into CAISDPGQGDTQYF.

This chain joins TRBV4-2 and TRBJ2-7, with 10 bases matching TRBD2. This CDR3 contains 16 residues. CDR1 is LGHNA and CDR2 is YNFKEQ in the germline V gene. V lost 0 bases to trimming and J lost 2 bases; unmatched junction nucleotides: 4. The CDR3 DNA sequence: TGTGCCAGCAGCCAAGAACTAGCGGGAAGCCCCTACGAGCAGTACTTC. Protein product: CASSQELAGSPYEQYF.

The genes are TRBV5-1 and TRBJ2-7; D could derive from TRBD1 or TRBD2 (5 bases each). The V end was cut by 0 bases, the J end by 2 bases, with 12 bases between. CDR1 is SGHRS and CDR2 is YFSETQ in the germline V gene. The CDR3 runs 15 residues. The CDR3 sequence is CASSLEGTDPYEQYF. The CDR3 DNA reads TGCGCCAGCAGCTTGGAGGGGACGGACCCCTACGAGCAGTACTTC. Supplemented by reference TRBV5-1 and TRBJ2-7, the full variable domain reads KAGVTQTPRYLIKTRGQQVTLSCSPISGHRSVSWYQQTPGQGLQFLFEYFSETQRNKGNFPGRFSGRQFSNSRSEMNVSTLELGDSALYLCASSLEGTDPYEQYFGPGTRLTVT.

The chain employs TRBV6-6 and TRBJ2-5; the D call may be TRBD1 or TRBD2 (7 bases each). TRBJ2-7 matches the DNA end more closely, so the J call is doubtful. The CDR3 is 13 amino acids. Germline CDR1 and CDR2: MNHNY and SVGAGI (reference sequence). The CDR3 sequence is CAAGGALGNEQYF. CDR3 DNA sequence: TGTGCCGCAGGGGGGGCCCTCGGGAACGAGCAGTACTTC.

The chain employs TRBV5-4 and TRBJ2-1, with 13 bases matching TRBD2. The CDR3 is made up of 16 amino acids. The ends lost 2 bases at V and 3 bases at J; junction bases unmatched: 2. Germline V CDR1 and CDR2: SGHNT, YYREEE (reference sequence). CDR3 DNA sequence: TGTGCCAGCAGCTTAGGACTAGCGGGAGACTACAATGAGCAGTTCTTC. The encoded protein is CASSLGLAGDYNEQFF.

V is TRBV6-5 and J is TRBJ2-2, with D hard to call. The germline gives CDR1 MNHEY, CDR2 SVGAGI. The CDR3 runs to 16 residues. Deletions cut 0 bases from V and 4 bases from J, with 12 bases between. CDR3 region: CASSYSASYFTGELFF. CDR3 DNA: TGTGCCAGCAGTTACTCAGCATCATACTTCACCGGGGAGCTGTTTTTT.

This clone was seen more than once but under ten times. The chain recombines TRBV5-1 with TRBJ2-5; 8 nucleotides agree with TRBD1. J gave up 2 bases and V 1 base, and 7 bases lay outside the gene matches. This CDR3 comprises 16 residues. Germline CDR1 SGHRS, CDR2 YFSETQ. The CDR3 DNA reads as TGCGCCAGCAGCTTGCCGACGGGACAGGATCAAGAGACCCAGTACTTC. This encodes CASSLPTGQDQETQYF. The full variable domain, its missing parts supplied by reference TRBV5-1 and TRBJ2-5, is KAGVTQTPRYLIKTRGQQVTLSCSPISGHRSVSWYQQTPGQGLQFLFEYFSETQRNKGNFPGRFSGRQFSNSRSEMNVSTLELGDSALYLCASSLPTGQDQETQYFGPGTRLLVL.

This clone was detected only once. A junction end diverges from the germline sequence, so it may reflect a read error. The chain combines TRBV7-9 with TRBJ2-7, with 9 bases fitting TRBD2. This CDR3 spans 14 amino acids. Per the germline V gene, CDR1 is SEHNR and CDR2 is FQNEAQ (reference sequence). CDR3 sequence reads: CASSLAGLTYEQYF. CDR3 DNA sequence: TGTGCCAGCAGCCTAGCGGGACTTACCTACGAGCAGTACTTC.

The genes are TRBV27 and TRBJ2-5; D uncertain. Trimming took off 8 bases at V and 3 bases at J, with 13 bases between the two ends. The CDR3 extends over 13 amino acids. Germline V gene data show CDR1 as MNHEY and CDR2 as SMNVEV (reference sequence). Written as DNA, the CDR3 is TGTGCCAGCGGGCGAGGCCCCAAAGAGACCCAGTACTTC. Protein product: CASGRGPKETQYF.

The rearrangement joins TRBV7-9 to TRBJ2-1, with 8 bases identical to TRBD1. The CDR3 spans 13 residues. From germline, CDR1 is SEHNR and CDR2 FQNEAQ (reference sequence). V shed 5 bases, J shed 6 bases, and the junction held 3 bases outside the gene matches. The CDR3 reads CASSIGTGNEQFF. The CDR3 nucleotides are TGTGCCAGCAGCATAGGGACAGGCAATGAGCAGTTCTTC.